The 20 T cell receptor beta chains below all came from one sample that was sequenced in a study of blood T cell repertoires in COVID-19 (dated by TCRdb to the early 2020s). The method was the immunoSEQ multiplex PCR assay. TCRdb stores this immuneACCESS table with in-frame sequences only. Part of the clones is absent; in the studies checked, under half of the shortfall reflects unresolved V genes, and no reason is known for the rest. This sample holds about 200,000 clones; around 87% were observed only once. Around 2.7% of the sample is taken by the ten largest. The sequenced material came from peripheral blood. The receptor set was obtained from a man in his sixties with acute or convalescent COVID-19.

This chain links TRBV6-5 with TRBJ2-7; TRBD1 agrees at 7 bases. The germline V gene has CDR1 MNHEY and CDR2 SVGAGI. The length of the CDR3 is 14 residues. The V segment lost 5 bases and the J segment 1 base; nucleotides outside the gene matches: 5. The CDR3 here is CASSKDRRSYEQYF. CDR3 DNA sequence: TGTGCCAGCAGTAAGGACAGGCGATCCTACGAGCAGTACTTC.

The chain is built from TRBV7-8 and TRBJ2-7; 16 bases are shared with TRBD2. V shed 1 base and J 7 bases; nucleotides not matched to a gene: 13. CDR3 length equals 19 residues. Germline CDR1 SGHVS, CDR2 FQNEAQ. The CDR3 coding sequence is TGTGCCAGCAGCTTAGGATTCTTAGCGGGACTAGCGGGGGGGCATGAGCAGTACTTC. Its translation: CASSLGFLAGLAGGHEQYF.

Here the CDR3 reads CASSAIRFGGNTGELFF. DNA of the CDR3: TGTGCCAGCAGCGCCATTCGTTTCGGGGGTAACACCGGGGAGCTGTTTTTT. The chain has TRBV3-1 (or the pseudogene TRBV3-2) and TRBJ2-2; weak D call: TRBD2 (6 bases). Germline-derived CDR1 and CDR2 are LGHDT and YNNKEL (reference sequence). V lost 5 bases and J 2 bases, leaving 18 bases between the germline ends. The CDR3 length is 17 residues.

The V gene is TRBV12-3 or TRBV12-4, the J gene TRBJ2-3; weak D call: TRBD2 (7 bases). The ends were cut back, 6 bases at V and 10 bases at J, with 17 bases in the middle. This CDR3 has 13 amino acids. The CDR3: CASRAGGGVAQYF. CDR3 nucleotide sequence: TGTGCCAGCAGAGCTGGGGGGGGCGTGGCGCAGTATTTT.

Only one count was recorded for this clone. V gene TRBV25-1 combines with J gene TRBJ2-1, with TRBD2 matching 7 bases. V shed 5 bases and J 5 bases; nucleotides not matched to a gene: 6. Germline loops: CDR1 MGHDK, CDR2 SYGVNS. This CDR3 has 14 residues. The CDR3 loop reads CASSLRGSHNEQFF. The CDR3 coding sequence is TGTGCCAGCAGTTTGCGGGGGAGCCACAATGAGCAGTTCTTC.

V is TRBV7-9 and J is TRBJ2-1; 7 nucleotides match TRBD1. V was clipped by 6 bases and J by 15 bases; unmatched bases: 11. This CDR3 is built from 12 residues. Germline assignment: CDR1 SEHNR and CDR2 FQNEAQ (reference sequence). CDR3 in DNA: TGTGCCAGCAGTCAAAATCAGGGGGTTCCGTTCTTC. Translating gives CASSQNQGVPFF.

The V call is TRBV18, the J call TRBJ2-7; 7 nucleotides align to TRBD1. CDR3 size: 14 residues. Per the germline V gene, CDR1 is KGHSH and CDR2 is LQKENI. After removal of 3 bases from V and 2 bases from J, the junction contained 4 bases not matched to a gene. The CDR3 sequence: CASSPGTATYEQYF. The CDR3 DNA sequence: TGTGCCAGCTCACCTGGGACAGCGACCTACGAGCAGTACTTC.

The V and J genes are TRBV4-1 and TRBJ1-6; maybe TRBD1 (5 bases). The ends were cut back, 1 base at V and 5 bases at J, with 12 bases in the middle. CDR1 is MGHRA, CDR2 YSYEKL, per germline. The CDR3 sequence is 16 residues long. CDR3 sequence: CASSQGQGSNNSPLHF. CDR3 nucleotide sequence: TGCGCCAGCAGCCAAGGGCAGGGCTCTAATAATTCACCCCTCCACTTT.

The gene calls are TRBV10-2 and TRBJ1-1; D may be TRBD1 (5 bases). The germline V and J ends were trimmed by 8 bases and 4 bases, with 14 bases remaining between them. Germline CDR1 reads WSHSY; CDR2 reads SAAADI. The CDR3 runs to 13 residues. The CDR3 protein is CASLPGGGTEAFF. CDR3 bases: TGCGCCAGCCTACCCGGGGGGGGCACTGAAGCTTTCTTT.

The CDR3 coding sequence is TGCGCCAGCAGCTTGGTGACAGGGGTGGGCACTGAAGCTTTCTTT. It is translated as CASSLVTGVGTEAFF. The V gene is TRBV5-1, the J gene TRBJ1-1; 8 bases are shared with TRBD1. The V and J ends lost 0 bases and 4 bases, in that order; junction bases with no gene match: 5. Germline V gene lookup returns CDR1 SGHRS and CDR2 YFSETQ. The CDR3 is 15 residues long. Full variable domain (outside the CDR3, taken from reference TRBV5-1 and TRBJ1-1): KAGVTQTPRYLIKTRGQQVTLSCSPISGHRSVSWYQQTPGQGLQFLFEYFSETQRNKGNFPGRFSGRQFSNSRSEMNVSTLELGDSALYLCASSLVTGVGTEAFFGQGTRLTVV.

The J gene is TRBJ2-5, the V gene TRBV7-3; tentatively, D is TRBD1 (6 bases). Trimming pared 5 bases from V and 2 bases from J, leaving 9 bases between. The CDR3 is made up of 13 amino acids. CDR1 SGHTA and CDR2 FQGTGA come from the germline V gene. The CDR3 loop reads CASSQGSQETQYF. In nucleotides, the CDR3 is TGTGCCAGCAGCCAGGGGTCGCAAGAGACCCAGTACTTC. The whole variable domain, remainder taken from reference TRBV7-3 and TRBJ2-5, is GAGVSQTPSNKVTEKGKYVELRCDPISGHTALYWYRQSLGQGPEFLIYFQGTGAADDSGLPNDRFFAVRPEGSVSTLKIQRTERGDSAVYLCASSQGSQETQYFGPGTRLLVL.

The genes are TRBV9 and TRBJ1-4; D is undetermined. The CDR3 covers 15 residues. Germline values: CDR1 SGDLS, CDR2 YYNGEE. V lost 0 bases to trimming and J lost 6 bases, with 12 bases between them. The chain's CDR3 is CASSVGGGSDEKLFF. The CDR3 nucleotides are TGTGCCAGCAGCGTAGGGGGAGGCTCGGATGAAAAACTGTTTTTT. The variable domain in full, with the rest retrieved from reference TRBV9 and TRBJ1-4, is DSGVTQTPKHLITATGQRVTLRCSPRSGDLSVYWYQQSLDQGLQFLIQYYNGEERAKGNILERFSAQQFPDLHSELNLSSLELGDSALYFCASSVGGGSDEKLFFGSGTQLSVL.

The chain carries TRBV7-2 and TRBJ2-5, with 11 bases aligning to TRBD2. V lost 5 bases, J lost 7 bases, and 12 bases stayed unmatched. This CDR3 is built from 16 residues. Looked up from germline, CDR1 is SGHTA and CDR2 is FQGNSA. The CDR3: CASSVGTSGGQGTQYF. Here the CDR3 DNA reads TGTGCCAGCAGCGTCGGCACTAGCGGGGGCCAGGGGACCCAGTACTTC.

This clone was found a few times. V gene TRBV13 combines with J gene TRBJ1-2; 9 nucleotides align to TRBD1. Germline CDR1 and CDR2: PRHDT and FYEKMQ (reference sequence). The CDR3 extends over 15 amino acids. V lost 5 bases and J lost 6; bases outside the gene matches: 10. The CDR3, as DNA: TGTGCCAGCAGCCGCGAGGGACAGGGTATTCATGGCTACACCTTC. This translates into CASSREGQGIHGYTF. Supplemented by reference TRBV13 and TRBJ1-2, the full variable domain reads AAGVIQSPRHLIKEKRETATLKCYPIPRHDTVYWYQQGPGQDPQFLISFYEKMQSDKGSIPDRFSAQQFSDYHSELNMSSLELGDSALYFCASSREGQGIHGYTFGSGTRLTVV.

This sequence joins TRBV9 and TRBJ1-4, with a tentative D call TRBD1 (5 bases). This CDR3 region has 15 residues. Germline CDR1 and CDR2: SGDLS and YYNGEE. The ends were cut back, 6 bases at V and 7 bases at J, with 19 bases in the middle. CDR3 loop: CASTPSPGMSEKLFF. In DNA, the CDR3 is TGTGCCAGCACACCTTCCCCAGGGATGAGTGAAAAACTGTTTTTT.

The sample holds one count of this clone. This chain uses TRBV4-1 with TRBJ2-5; TRBD1 aligns across 9 bases. CDR3 size: 17 residues. CDR1 is MGHRA and CDR2 is YSYEKL in the germline V gene. With 1 base clipped from V and 3 bases from J, the junction kept 9 bases outside the gene matches. The CDR3 sequence: CASSQGLDWTGEETQYF. The CDR3 coding sequence is TGCGCCAGCAGCCAAGGCCTCGACTGGACAGGGGAAGAGACCCAGTACTTC.

This chain connects TRBV5-1 to TRBJ1-5; 9 bases line up with TRBD1. The CDR3 length is 15 residues. V gave up 0 bases and J gave up 5 bases; unmatched junction bases: 3. Germline lookup yields CDR1 SGHRS and CDR2 YFSETQ. The CDR3 here is CASSLEGQGDQPQHF. CDR3 nucleotides: TGCGCCAGCAGCTTGGAGGGACAGGGCGATCAGCCCCAGCATTTT.

The chain joins TRBV13 to TRBJ2-2; 7 bases line up with TRBD1. Germline CDR1 and CDR2: PRHDT and FYEKMQ (reference sequence). The junction had 19 bases not matched to a gene; V was cut back by 7 bases and J by 5 bases. This CDR3 region has 18 residues. DNA for the CDR3: TGTGCCAGCACCCGAGAGGGTACAGGGGCCGGGCTAACCGGGGAGCTGTTTTTT. This translates into CASTREGTGAGLTGELFF. Filled out from reference TRBV13 and TRBJ2-2, the complete variable domain reads AAGVIQSPRHLIKEKRETATLKCYPIPRHDTVYWYQQGPGQDPQFLISFYEKMQSDKGSIPDRFSAQQFSDYHSELNMSSLELGDSALYFCASTREGTGAGLTGELFFGEGSRLTVL.

The CDR3 DNA reads TGTGCCAGCAGTTCAGGGGGACGGCCCGGCTATGGCTACACCTTC. Translated: CASSSGGRPGYGYTF. The chain joins TRBV27 to TRBJ1-2, with 7 bases lining up with TRBD1. The CDR3 extends over 15 amino acids. Germline trimming cut 4 bases from V and 4 bases from J; bases unmatched to any gene: 9. Germline CDR1 MNHEY, CDR2 SMNVEV (reference sequence).

The chain recombines TRBV11-1 with TRBJ2-3, with 11 bases aligning to TRBD1. The germline gives CDR1 SGHAT, CDR2 FQDESV (reference sequence). V trimming: 4 bases; J trimming: 4 bases; junction bases outside the gene matches: 7. There are 16 residues in the CDR3. The CDR3 reads CASSSRDRGSADTQYF. CDR3 DNA sequence: TGTGCCAGCAGCTCCCGGGACAGGGGGTCGGCAGATACGCAGTATTTT.